The 32 T cell receptor beta chains reported below all come from one sample, sequenced in a study of OX40 agonist ivuxolimab in advanced cancers. The assay was immunoSEQ multiplex PCR, and TCRdb's table has in-frame clones only and misses some. This sample has 65,000 to 80,000 clones, with 65% to 90% found just once. Sample: CD4+ or CD8+ T cells sorted from blood, taken in a trial of the OX40 agonist ivuxolimab. These TCRs come from an adult with an advanced solid tumor such as melanoma, head and neck, liver or kidney cancer.

The chain links TRBV2 to TRBJ1-1; 9 nucleotides align to TRBD1. CDR1 and CDR2 from the germline V gene are SNHLY and FYNNEI. Trimming at V came to 5 bases and at J to 0 bases, leaving 1 base not matched to a gene. The CDR3 runs to 14 residues. For the CDR3, the DNA is TGTGCCAGCAGTACAGGGGGCATGAACACTGAAGCTTTCTTT. Translated: CASSTGGMNTEAFF.

The gene calls are TRBV4-2 and TRBJ1-5; possible D gene TRBD1, 5 bases. The V end was cut by 1 base, the J end by 1 base, with 8 bases between. The length of the CDR3 is 15 residues. Germline CDR1 reads LGHNA; CDR2 reads YNFKEQ. Here the CDR3 DNA reads TGTGCCAGCAGCCAAGGGTGGGACAGCAATCAGCCCCAGCATTTT. It translates to CASSQGWDSNQPQHF.

J is TRBJ2-3 and V is TRBV6-1, with a possible D match to TRBD2 (5 bases). V was clipped by 5 bases and J by 0 bases, with 12 bases between them. CDR3 size: 15 residues. Germline assignment: CDR1 MNHNS and CDR2 SASEGT. Here the CDR3 reads CASSNRLYSTDTQYF. CDR3 in DNA: TGTGCCAGCAGTAACCGACTATATAGCACAGATACGCAGTATTTT.

The CDR3 nucleotides are TGCAGCGTCCAAGCCGGGATAAGCTACGAGCAGTACTTC. It encodes CSVQAGISYEQYF. This chain uses TRBV29-1 with TRBJ2-7; maybe TRBD2 (5 bases). Trimming removed 6 bases from V and 3 bases from J, with 15 bases in between. The CDR3 contains 13 residues. Per the germline V gene, CDR1 is SQVTM and CDR2 is ANQGSEA.

In its sample, this clone was seen a few times. The rearrangement links TRBV7-3 to TRBJ1-1, with 8 bases that match TRBD1. CDR1 is SGHTA, CDR2 FQGTGA, per germline. The CDR3 runs to 14 residues. V was pared by 6 bases and J by 2 bases, with 5 bases of the junction left unmatched. CDR3 in DNA: TGTGCCAGCAGGTCGACAGGGGAAAACACTGAAGCTTTCTTT. As protein: CASRSTGENTEAFF.

The chain employs TRBV19 and TRBJ1-2; no clear D. The CDR3 runs to 15 residues. The germline V gene has CDR1 LNHDA and CDR2 SQIVND (reference sequence). Trimming took off 9 bases at V and 0 bases at J, with 17 bases between the two ends. This CDR3 is CASTSSGRSNYGYTF. CDR3 DNA: TGTGCCAGCACTTCCAGCGGGAGGTCTAACTATGGCTACACCTTC. Variable domain in full (rest from reference TRBV19 and TRBJ1-2): DGGITQSPKYLFRKEGQNVTLSCEQNLNHDAMYWYRQDPGQGLRLIYYSQIVNDFQKGDIAEGYSVSREKKESFPLTVTSAQKNPTAFYLCASTSSGRSNYGYTFGSGTRLTVV.

The chain carries TRBV29-1 and TRBJ2-7; tentatively, D is TRBD1 (6 bases). The CDR3 runs 13 residues. Trimming took off 4 bases at V and 5 bases at J, with 15 bases between the two ends. Looked up from germline, CDR1 is SQVTM and CDR2 is ANQGSEA. DNA of the CDR3: TGCAGCGTTGTTTTCGCAGGGGTAAACGAGCAGTACTTC. Encoded protein: CSVVFAGVNEQYF.

This clone was counted a few times. The CDR3 protein is CASSFVGGTEKTYLPGNTIYF. The DNA of the CDR3 is TGTGCCAGCAGTTTCGTTGGTGGGACAGAGAAGACCTATTTACCTGGAAACACCATATATTTT. This rearrangement joins TRBV28 to TRBJ1-3, with 7 bases fitting TRBD1. Germline loops: CDR1 MDHEN, CDR2 SYDVKM. Trimming took 3 bases from V and 2 from J; bases not matched to a gene: 22. This CDR3 comprises 21 residues.

J is TRBJ2-1 and V is TRBV6-6; either TRBD1 or TRBD2 may supply D (6 bases each). CDR1 is MNHNY and CDR2 is SVGAGI in the germline V gene (reference sequence). Between the trimmed V and J ends, which lost 7 bases and 5 bases, there was a span of 15 bases. The length of the CDR3 is 14 residues. CDR3 protein: CASIQRGADNEQFF. In DNA form, the CDR3 reads TGTGCCAGCATCCAGAGGGGGGCGGACAATGAGCAGTTCTTC.

This chain links TRBV7-3 with TRBJ2-5; 7 positions match TRBD1. Germline V lookup: CDR1 SGHTA, CDR2 FQGTGA. With 3 bases clipped from V and 4 bases from J, the junction kept 5 bases outside the gene matches. This CDR3 is built from 14 residues. The CDR3, as DNA: TGTGCCAGCAGCTTGACAGGGAGTATAGAGACCCAGTACTTC. Translating it yields CASSLTGSIETQYF. The variable domain in full, completed from reference TRBV7-3 and TRBJ2-5, reads GAGVSQTPSNKVTEKGKYVELRCDPISGHTALYWYRQSLGQGPEFLIYFQGTGAADDSGLPNDRFFAVRPEGSVSTLKIQRTERGDSAVYLCASSLTGSIETQYFGPGTRLLVL.

The chain employs TRBV6-6 and TRBJ1-2; 7 bases match TRBD1. Germline CDR1 and CDR2: MNHNY and SVGAGI (reference sequence). V gave up 2 bases and J gave up 5 bases; unmatched junction bases: 5. This CDR3 spans 14 amino acids. The CDR3 DNA sequence: TGTGCCAGCAGTTACGGGGGACAGCTTTATGGCTACACCTTC. It yields the protein CASSYGGQLYGYTF.

This sequence joins TRBV20-1 and TRBJ1-1; D is unresolved. V lost 0 bases and J 9 bases, leaving 8 bases between the germline ends. Germline V gives CDR1 DFQATT, CDR2 SNEGSKA (reference sequence). The CDR3 loop spans 11 amino acids. The CDR3, as DNA: TGCAGTGCTAGAGACGTTTGGCAAGCTTTCTTT. Encoded protein: CSARDVWQAFF.

The sample holds a few counts of this clone. The gene calls are TRBV4-2 and TRBJ2-3, with no clear D. The CDR3 length is 16 residues. Trimming took 0 bases from V and 3 from J, leaving 13 bases between them. From germline, CDR1 is LGHNA and CDR2 YNFKEQ. CDR3 DNA: TGTGCCAGCAGCCAAGAGGCCAGCCCCAGGACAGATACGCAGTATTTT. Translation gives CASSQEASPRTDTQYF.

About this clone: This same CDR3 is encoded by further DNA sequences in the sample. The chain employs TRBV27 and TRBJ2-7; 9 bases are shared with TRBD2. The J segment lost 6 bases and the V segment lost 6 bases, leaving 3 bases of the junction unmatched. CDR3 length: 12 residues. Germline-derived CDR1 and CDR2 are MNHEY and SMNVEV (reference sequence). CDR3 nucleotide sequence: TGTGCCAGCAGCCGGACTAGCGCCGAGCAGTACTTC. It codes for CASSRTSAEQYF.

CDR3 residues: CASSLYGTRSHEQYF. CDR3 in DNA: TGTGCCAGCAGCTTATACGGGACTAGATCCCACGAGCAGTACTTC. V usage is TRBV7-2 and J usage is TRBJ2-7, with 8 bases fitting TRBD2. Germline lookup yields CDR1 SGHTA and CDR2 FQGNSA. The V and J ends lost 2 bases and 5 bases, in that order; junction bases with no gene match: 8. The CDR3 covers 15 residues.

V is TRBV4-1 and J is TRBJ2-5; D is possibly TRBD2 (7 bases). Germline V gene sequence: CDR1 MGHRA, CDR2 YSYEKL. This CDR3 region has 16 residues. V lost 2 bases and J lost 5, with 18 bases in between. CDR3 in amino acids: CASSQLNEGGRETQYF. CDR3 coding DNA: TGCGCCAGCAGCCAATTAAACGAGGGGGGGCGGGAGACCCAGTACTTC.

The rearrangement links TRBV4-1 to TRBJ2-2; weak D call: TRBD1 (5 bases). The V gene lost 1 base and the J gene lost 2 bases, with 14 bases spanning the gap. Germline lookup yields CDR1 MGHRA and CDR2 YSYEKL. CDR3 length: 17 amino acids. The CDR3 DNA is TGCGCCAGCAGCCAAGCCCCTGGGGCTCGAAACACCGGGGAGCTGTTTTTT. The encoded protein is CASSQAPGARNTGELFF.

This sequence joins TRBV11-2 and TRBJ2-7, with 7 positions matching TRBD1. CDR1 and CDR2 from the germline V gene are SGHAT and FQNNGV. The junction had 5 bases not matched to a gene; V was cut back by 3 bases and J by 3 bases. The CDR3 is 14 amino acids. This chain's CDR3 is CASSFPAGGYEQYF. The CDR3 nucleotides are TGTGCCAGCAGCTTCCCAGCAGGGGGCTACGAGCAGTACTTC.

The rearrangement joins TRBV27 to TRBJ2-5; D tentatively fits TRBD1 or TRBD2 (5 bases each). Germline lookup yields CDR1 MNHEY and CDR2 SMNVEV (reference sequence). Deletions cut 5 bases from V and 2 bases from J, with 15 bases between. This CDR3 has 15 residues. The CDR3 coding sequence is TGTGCCAGCAGTCCCCGCAGGGAGTCTCAAGAGACCCAGTACTTC. As protein: CASSPRRESQETQYF.

V usage is TRBV12-5 and J usage is TRBJ2-3; TRBD2 aligns across 12 bases. Germline V CDR1 and CDR2: LGHNT, FRNRAP. The V segment lost 1 base and the J segment 6 bases; nucleotides outside the gene matches: 5. This CDR3 has 16 amino acids. Written as DNA, the CDR3 is TGTGCTAGTGGTTTGGCGGGACTAGCGGGTGGGGATACGCAGTATTTT. It translates to CASGLAGLAGGDTQYF.

The rearrangement uses TRBV7-2 and TRBJ2-5; 7 bases are a match to TRBD2. There are 14 residues in the CDR3. In germline, CDR1 is SGHTA, CDR2 FQGNSA. Trimming at V came to 5 bases and at J to 1 base, leaving 4 bases not matched to a gene. CDR3 protein: CASSPRTSQETQYF. The CDR3 region has the DNA TGTGCCAGCAGCCCGAGGACTAGCCAAGAGACCCAGTACTTC. The complete variable domain, with remaining parts taken from reference TRBV7-2 and TRBJ2-5, reads GAGVSQSPSNKVTEKGKDVELRCDPISGHTALYWYRQSLGQGLEFLIYFQGNSAPDKSGLPSDRFSAERTGGSVSTLTIQRTQQEDSAVYLCASSPRTSQETQYFGPGTRLLVL.

This chain links TRBV6-4 with TRBJ1-1; maybe TRBD1 (5 bases). In germline, CDR1 is MRHNA, CDR2 SNTAGT. The CDR3 has 13 residues. V was shortened by 6 bases and J by 1 base, with 9 bases between the two germline ends. In nucleotides, the CDR3 is TGTGCCAGCAGCGCCGGACAGAACACTGAAGCTTTCTTT. Encoded protein: CASSAGQNTEAFF.

This rearrangement joins TRBV5-5 to TRBJ1-5; D not certain. Germline values: CDR1 SGHKS, CDR2 YYEKEE (reference sequence). There are 14 residues in the CDR3. Trimming removed 0 bases at V and 1 base at J, with 5 bases between. CDR3 coding DNA: TGTGCCAGCAGCTTGGGCCAGAGCAATCAGCCCCAGCATTTT. This translates into CASSLGQSNQPQHF.

The rearrangement links TRBV6-6 to TRBJ2-5; tentative D call: TRBD2 (7 bases). This CDR3 region has 13 residues. Germline CDR1 and CDR2: MNHNY and SVGAGI (reference sequence). Trimming took off 8 bases at V and 14 bases at J, with 24 bases between the two ends. The DNA for the CDR3 is TGTGCCAGCGTGAGGGGCGGGGGCCTCTCAGAATACTTC. This codes for CASVRGGGLSEYF.

This clone was observed a single time. The chain recombines TRBV27 with TRBJ2-7; 10 nucleotides line up with TRBD1. There are 15 residues in the CDR3. The trim removed 5 bases at V and 5 bases at J, leaving 9 bases unmatched. Germline-derived CDR1 and CDR2 are MNHEY and SMNVEV (reference sequence). The CDR3 loop reads CASSPRGTGVNEQYF. The CDR3, as DNA: TGTGCCAGCAGTCCAAGAGGGACAGGGGTAAACGAGCAGTACTTC.

The chain has TRBV30 and TRBJ1-2; a weak D match, TRBD1 (5 bases). V lost 4 bases to trimming and J lost 3 bases, with 21 bases between them. CDR3 length: 16 residues. From germline, CDR1 is GTSNPN and CDR2 SVGIG (reference sequence). The CDR3, as DNA: TGTGCCTGGACTCTCGGCGGGACCTCAGGCTACTATGGCTACACCTTC. This gives the protein CAWTLGGTSGYYGYTF.

As regards this clone: The same CDR3 is also encoded by other DNA sequences in this sample. The rearrangement joins TRBV15 to TRBJ2-5; D is unresolved. Germline CDR1 is LNHNV and CDR2 is YYDKDF (reference sequence). The CDR3 consists of 12 residues. Trimming cost V 0 bases and J 8 bases, with 7 bases left between them. The CDR3 is CATSRDRETQYF. CDR3 DNA sequence: TGTGCCACCAGCAGAGATAGGGAAACCCAGTACTTC. Complete variable domain (other parts from reference TRBV15 and TRBJ2-5): DAMVIQNPRYQVTQFGKPVTLSCSQTLNHNVMYWYQQKSSQAPKLLFHYYDKDFNNEADTPDNFQSRRPNTSFCFLDIRSPGLGDTAMYLCATSRDRETQYFGPGTRLLVL.

V gene TRBV7-2 combines with J gene TRBJ1-4; D remains unclear. Germline loops: CDR1 SGHTA, CDR2 FQGNSA. Trimming cost V 4 bases and J 7 bases, with 16 bases left between them. The CDR3 is 15 amino acids. The CDR3 region is CASSSKTMGGEKLFF. The CDR3 DNA sequence: TGTGCCAGCAGCTCAAAGACGATGGGCGGTGAAAAACTGTTTTTT.

The chain employs TRBV28 and TRBJ2-5; no definite D call. The CDR3 spans 14 residues. From germline, CDR1 is MDHEN and CDR2 SYDVKM. The V end was cut by 1 base, the J end by 2 bases, with 8 bases between. Written as DNA, the CDR3 is TGTGCCAGCAGTTTATCCCCAAGACAAGAGACCCAGTACTTC. Translated, it gives CASSLSPRQETQYF.

J is TRBJ2-1 and V is TRBV9, with D unresolved. Between the trimmed V and J ends, which lost 3 bases and 7 bases, there was a span of 8 bases. The length of the CDR3 is 12 residues. The V gene's germline CDR1 is SGDLS and CDR2 YYNGEE. As DNA, the CDR3 is TGTGCCAGCAGCGCGGGCCTAAATGAGCAGTTCTTC. It specifies CASSAGLNEQFF.

This clone appeared once. Germline is not matched at one junction end, which may reflect a read error. This sequence joins TRBV5-1 and TRBJ1-3; no reliable D call. Looked up from germline, CDR1 is SGHRS and CDR2 is YFSETQ. There are 12 residues in the CDR3. The CDR3 DNA follows: TGCGCCAGCAGCTTGCATGGAGACACCATATATTTT. It yields the protein CASSLHGDTIYF.

The J gene is TRBJ2-1, the V gene TRBV9, with unresolved D. Trimming removed 0 bases from V and 2 bases from J, with 6 bases in between. CDR1 SGDLS and CDR2 YYNGEE come from the germline V gene. This CDR3 region has 14 residues. The CDR3 DNA follows: TGTGCCAGCAGCGTAGGGGTTACCTACAATGAGCAGTTCTTC. It encodes CASSVGVTYNEQFF.